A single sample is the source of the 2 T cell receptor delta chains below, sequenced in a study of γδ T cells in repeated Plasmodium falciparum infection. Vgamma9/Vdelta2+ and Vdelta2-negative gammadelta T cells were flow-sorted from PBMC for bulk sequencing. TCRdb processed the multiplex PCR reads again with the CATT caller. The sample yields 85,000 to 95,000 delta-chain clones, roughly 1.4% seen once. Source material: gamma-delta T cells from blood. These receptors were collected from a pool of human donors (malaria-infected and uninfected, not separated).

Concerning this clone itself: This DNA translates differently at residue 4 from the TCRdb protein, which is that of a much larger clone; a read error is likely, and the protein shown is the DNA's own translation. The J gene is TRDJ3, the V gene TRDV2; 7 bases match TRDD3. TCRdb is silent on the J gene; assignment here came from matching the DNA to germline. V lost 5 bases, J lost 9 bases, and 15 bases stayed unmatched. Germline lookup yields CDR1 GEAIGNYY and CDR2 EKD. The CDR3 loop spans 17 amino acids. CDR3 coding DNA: TGTGCCTGTGGCGTACTGGGGACCCACCCCGGCACCCGACAGATGTTTTTC. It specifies CACGVLGTHPGTRQMFF.

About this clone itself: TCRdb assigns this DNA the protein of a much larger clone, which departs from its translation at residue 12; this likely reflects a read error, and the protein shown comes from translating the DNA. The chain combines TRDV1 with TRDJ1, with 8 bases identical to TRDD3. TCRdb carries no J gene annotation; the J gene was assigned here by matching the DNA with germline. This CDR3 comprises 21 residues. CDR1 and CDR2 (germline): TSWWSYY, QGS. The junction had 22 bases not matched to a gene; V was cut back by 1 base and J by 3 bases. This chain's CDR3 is CALGERVPVLGGTSDPDKLIF. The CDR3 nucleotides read TGTGCTCTTGGGGAACGCGTTCCCGTACTGGGGGGTACCAGTGATCCCGATAAACTCATCTTT.